This T cell receptor (beta chain) originates from a study of cytotoxic CD8 clonotypes in ibrutinib-treated CLL. Trimming took 3 bases from V and 2 from J, leaving 7 bases between them. In germline, CDR1 is LNHDA, CDR2 SQIVND (reference sequence). The CDR3 is 13 residues long. Investigators sought sequencing depths of between 1 in 200,000 and 1 in 1 million T cells. Produced via immunoSEQ multiplex PCR; TCRdb's table is partial and in-frame only. The data hold approximately 350,000 clones, with 67% observed a single time. This clone was counted between two and nine times. Sample: PBMCs, taken after 36 months of ibrutinib treatment. The chain is built from TRBV19 and TRBJ1-1; D call uncertain. The origin of this receptor is a human donor with chronic lymphocytic leukemia. The CDR3 DNA follows: TGTGCCAGTAGTATGTGGAGAAACACTGAAGCTTTCTTT. Residues: CASSMWRNTEAFF.